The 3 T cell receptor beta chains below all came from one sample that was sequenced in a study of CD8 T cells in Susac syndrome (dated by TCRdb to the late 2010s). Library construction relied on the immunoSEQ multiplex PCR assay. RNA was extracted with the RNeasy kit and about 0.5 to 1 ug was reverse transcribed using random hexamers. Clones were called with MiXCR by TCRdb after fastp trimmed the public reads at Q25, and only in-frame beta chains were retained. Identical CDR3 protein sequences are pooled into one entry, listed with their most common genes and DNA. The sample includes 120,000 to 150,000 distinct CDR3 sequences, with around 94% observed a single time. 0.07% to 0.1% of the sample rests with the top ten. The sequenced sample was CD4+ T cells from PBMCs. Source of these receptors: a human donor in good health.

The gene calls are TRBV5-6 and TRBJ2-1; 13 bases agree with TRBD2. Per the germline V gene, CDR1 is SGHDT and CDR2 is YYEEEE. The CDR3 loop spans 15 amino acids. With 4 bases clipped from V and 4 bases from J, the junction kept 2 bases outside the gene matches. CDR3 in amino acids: CASSVTSGRYNEQFF. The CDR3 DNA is TGTGCCAGCAGCGTGACTAGCGGGAGGTACAATGAGCAGTTCTTC.

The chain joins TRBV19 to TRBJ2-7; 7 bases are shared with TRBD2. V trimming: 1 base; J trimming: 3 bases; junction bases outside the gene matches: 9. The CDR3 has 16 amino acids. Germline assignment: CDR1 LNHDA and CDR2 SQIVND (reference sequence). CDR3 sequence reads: CASSIAGGSSDYEQYF. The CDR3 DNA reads TGTGCCAGTAGTATAGCGGGCGGGAGCTCGGACTACGAGCAGTACTTC.

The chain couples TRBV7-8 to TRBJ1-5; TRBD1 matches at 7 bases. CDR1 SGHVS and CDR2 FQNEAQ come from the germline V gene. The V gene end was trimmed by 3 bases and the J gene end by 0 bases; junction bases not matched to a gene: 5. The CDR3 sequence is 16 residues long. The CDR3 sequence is CASSLEGQFSNQPQHF. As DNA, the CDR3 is TGTGCCAGCAGCTTGGAGGGACAGTTTAGCAATCAGCCCCAGCATTTT.